These 29 T cell receptor beta chains originate from one sample sequenced in a study of cytomegalovirus exposure and HLA in healthy donors. Primers for the PCR totalled 60 Vbeta and 13 Jbeta. Measured with immunoSEQ multiplex PCR; TCRdb has only the in-frame clones, and not every one. The sample shows over 130,000 clones, more than 55% of them seen only once. Material: PBMCs. All receptors come from a woman aged 55-70 years in good health and CMV-seronegative.

This chain joins TRBV19 and TRBJ2-5; possible D gene TRBD1, 5 bases. The CDR3 loop spans 15 amino acids. Per the germline V gene, CDR1 is LNHDA and CDR2 is SQIVND (reference sequence). Deletions cut 1 base from V and 2 bases from J, with 11 bases between. In DNA, the CDR3 is TGTGCCAGTAGTATAGGGGCCAGGGTACAAGAGACCCAGTACTTC. As protein: CASSIGARVQETQYF.

The V and J genes are TRBV7-2 and TRBJ1-1; the match to TRBD1 covers 9 bases. The CDR3 totals 14 residues. V gave up 5 bases and J gave up 5 bases; unmatched junction bases: 6. The germline V gene encodes CDR1 SGHTA and CDR2 FQGNSA. The CDR3 protein is CASSLDRGRTEAFF. CDR3 DNA: TGTGCCAGCAGCCTCGACAGGGGGAGAACTGAAGCTTTCTTT.

About this clone itself: The identical CDR3 is also encoded by other nucleotide sequences in the sample. The chain employs TRBV5-1 and TRBJ2-3; possibly TRBD1 for D (5 bases). The V gene lost 2 bases and the J gene lost 0 bases, with 7 bases spanning the gap. The V gene's germline CDR1 is SGHRS and CDR2 YFSETQ. The CDR3 runs 14 residues. The CDR3 nucleotides read TGCGCCAGCAGCTTAGACAGTAGCACAGATACGCAGTATTTT. Protein: CASSLDSSTDTQYF. The full variable domain, its missing parts supplied by reference TRBV5-1 and TRBJ2-3, is KAGVTQTPRYLIKTRGQQVTLSCSPISGHRSVSWYQQTPGQGLQFLFEYFSETQRNKGNFPGRFSGRQFSNSRSEMNVSTLELGDSALYLCASSLDSSTDTQYFGPGTRLTVL.

The chain joins TRBV11-2 to TRBJ2-7, with 12 bases matching TRBD2. Germline V gives CDR1 SGHAT, CDR2 FQNNGV. The ends lost 4 bases at V and 4 bases at J; junction bases unmatched: 8. The CDR3 is 16 residues long. In DNA, the CDR3 is TGTGCCAGCAGCTCCGAACTGACTAGCGGGAGTTACGAGCAGTACTTC. This codes for CASSSELTSGSYEQYF.

This rearrangement joins TRBV5-6 to TRBJ2-5; D is possibly TRBD1 (6 bases). Germline V gene data show CDR1 as SGHDT and CDR2 as YYEEEE. CDR3 length equals 15 residues. Trimming removed 4 bases from V and 4 bases from J, with 17 bases in between. The CDR3 reads CASSRWGQGRETQYF. CDR3 nucleotides: TGTGCCAGCAGCCGTTGGGGGCAGGGACGAGAGACCCAGTACTTC.

The genes are TRBV28 and TRBJ2-7, with D possibly being TRBD2 (6 bases). This CDR3 comprises 15 residues. Trimming removed 6 bases from V and 2 bases from J, with 17 bases in between. CDR1 MDHEN and CDR2 SYDVKM come from the germline V gene. DNA of the CDR3: TGTGCCAGCAGCCCCGGGACTCTCAGGGCCTACGAGCAGTACTTC. Protein: CASSPGTLRAYEQYF.

This clone came up a few times. The V and J genes are TRBV4-3 and TRBJ2-3; 9 nucleotides match TRBD2. J gave up 1 base and V 0 bases, and 2 bases lay outside the gene matches. This CDR3 comprises 16 residues. Germline V gene data show CDR1 as LGHNA and CDR2 as YSLEER. As DNA, the CDR3 is TGCGCCAGCAGCCAAGATTTAGCGGGGGGCACAGATACGCAGTATTTT. Its protein is CASSQDLAGGTDTQYF.

The rearrangement uses TRBV5-4 and TRBJ2-1; D is perhaps TRBD1 (6 bases). This CDR3 has 14 amino acids. CDR1 and CDR2 (germline): SGHNT, YYREEE (reference sequence). Trimming shortened V by 3 bases and J by 5 bases, and 12 bases separated the two germline ends. The CDR3 bases are TGTGCCAGCAGCTCGCTTAACAGGGACAATGAGCAGTTCTTC. This codes for CASSSLNRDNEQFF.

The V call is TRBV7-2, the J call TRBJ2-3, with 14 bases matching TRBD2. This CDR3 is 17 amino acids long. Germline loops: CDR1 SGHTA, CDR2 FQGNSA. With V trimmed by 5 bases and J by 5 bases, 9 bases remained unmatched. The CDR3 protein is CASSRSTSGGGEDTQYF. The CDR3, as DNA: TGTGCCAGCAGCCGATCGACTAGCGGGGGGGGAGAAGATACGCAGTATTTT. Using reference TRBV7-2 and TRBJ2-3 for the parts outside the CDR3, the full variable domain is GAGVSQSPSNKVTEKGKDVELRCDPISGHTALYWYRQSLGQGLEFLIYFQGNSAPDKSGLPSDRFSAERTGGSVSTLTIQRTQQEDSAVYLCASSRSTSGGGEDTQYFGPGTRLTVL.

This clone was detected only once. The chain links TRBV19 to TRBJ2-7, with D possibly TRBD1 on 5 matching bases. Germline CDR1 is LNHDA and CDR2 is SQIVND (reference sequence). V lost 5 bases and J 1 base, leaving 9 bases between the germline ends. The CDR3 totals 13 residues. CDR3 coding DNA: TGTGCCAGTAGTGGGGCCCTTTCCTACGAGCAGTACTTC. Its protein is CASSGALSYEQYF. Drawing the rest from reference TRBV19 and TRBJ2-7, the complete variable domain is DGGITQSPKYLFRKEGQNVTLSCEQNLNHDAMYWYRQDPGQGLRLIYYSQIVNDFQKGDIAEGYSVSREKKESFPLTVTSAQKNPTAFYLCASSGALSYEQYFGPGTRLTVT.

The J gene is TRBJ2-2, the V gene TRBV4-1; 7 bases map to TRBD2. CDR3 length: 13 amino acids. V lost 5 bases, J lost 6 bases, and 3 bases stayed unmatched. CDR1 is MGHRA, CDR2 YSYEKL, per germline. Written as DNA, the CDR3 is TGCGCCAGCAGCGGACTAGTTGCCGGGGAGCTGTTTTTT. It yields the protein CASSGLVAGELFF.

V gene TRBV11-2 combines with J gene TRBJ2-3; the D gene is possibly TRBD2 (5 bases). The CDR3 consists of 14 residues. V was trimmed by 5 bases and J by 6 bases, leaving 15 bases between them. Germline CDR1 SGHAT, CDR2 FQNNGV. This CDR3 is CASSPPPGSDTQYF. The CDR3 DNA reads TGTGCCAGCAGCCCCCCTCCGGGGTCCGATACGCAGTATTTT.

The chain recombines TRBV5-6 with TRBJ2-7; TRBD2 agrees at 15 bases. Germline CDR1 and CDR2: SGHDT and YYEEEE. V was pared by 0 bases and J by 6 bases, with 7 bases of the junction left unmatched. The CDR3 has 17 residues. Written as DNA, the CDR3 is TGTGCCAGCAGCTTGGTGGGGCGGGGACTAGCGGGAGGCGAGCAGTACTTC. It specifies CASSLVGRGLAGGEQYF.

Here the CDR3 reads CASSIGSGRGNEQFF. The CDR3 DNA follows: TGTGCCAGTAGTATCGGTAGCGGGAGAGGAAATGAGCAGTTCTTC. The chain recombines TRBV19 with TRBJ2-1, with 9 bases lining up with TRBD2. V lost 3 bases and J lost 7; bases outside the gene matches: 7. Germline V lookup: CDR1 LNHDA, CDR2 SQIVND (reference sequence). This CDR3 is 15 amino acids long.

The J gene is TRBJ2-3, the V gene TRBV5-6; D perhaps matches TRBD1 (5 bases). Per the germline V gene, CDR1 is SGHDT and CDR2 is YYEEEE. There are 15 residues in the CDR3. V was shortened by 0 bases and J by 0 bases, with 8 bases between the two germline ends. As DNA, the CDR3 is TGTGCCAGCAGCTTGGTGCCAGGGAGCACAGATACGCAGTATTTT. It yields the protein CASSLVPGSTDTQYF. Full variable domain (remainder filled in from reference TRBV5-6 and TRBJ2-3): DAGVTQSPTHLIKTRGQQVTLRCSPKSGHDTVSWYQQALGQGPQFIFQYYEEEERQRGNFPDRFSGHQFPNYSSELNVNALLLGDSALYLCASSLVPGSTDTQYFGPGTRLTVL.

The chain joins TRBV9 to TRBJ2-1, with 7 bases that match TRBD2. CDR1 and CDR2 from the germline V gene are SGDLS and YYNGEE. The CDR3 covers 16 residues. V shed 4 bases and J 7 bases; nucleotides not matched to a gene: 14. DNA of the CDR3: TGTGCCAGCAGCCCAAGTAGCGGGTGGGGTGGTAATGAGCAGTTCTTC. This sequence encodes CASSPSSGWGGNEQFF.

This clone was recorded a few times. The rearrangement links TRBV28 to TRBJ2-3; D perhaps matches TRBD2 (5 bases). CDR3 length equals 15 residues. The germline V and J ends were trimmed by 6 bases and 2 bases, with 15 bases remaining between them. In germline, CDR1 is MDHEN, CDR2 SYDVKM. The CDR3 DNA follows: TGTGCCAGCAGACCGGGGAGCCCGCTCACAGATACGCAGTATTTT. It yields the protein CASRPGSPLTDTQYF.

This clone was found once. The gene calls are TRBV6-1 and TRBJ2-5; 10 bases agree with TRBD2. The V gene end was trimmed by 5 bases and the J gene end by 5 bases; junction bases not matched to a gene: 5. The CDR3 loop spans 14 amino acids. CDR1 and CDR2 from the germline V gene are MNHNS and SASEGT. The CDR3 sequence: CASSYSGGRETQYF. CDR3 bases: TGTGCCAGCAGTTATAGCGGGGGGCGGGAGACCCAGTACTTC.

The gene calls are TRBV5-4 and TRBJ1-6; TRBD1 might be the D (6 bases). The ends were cut back, 2 bases at V and 10 bases at J, with 13 bases in the middle. This CDR3 spans 14 amino acids. Germline loops: CDR1 SGHNT, CDR2 YYREEE (reference sequence). This CDR3 reads CASSLRQVGSPLHF. The DNA of the CDR3 is TGTGCCAGCAGCTTAAGACAGGTTGGATCACCCCTCCACTTT.

The V call is TRBV14, the J call TRBJ2-5; a weak D match, TRBD2 (5 bases). The DNA matches TRBJ2-7 better at its end, which makes the J call doubtful. The CDR3 is made up of 14 amino acids. CDR1 and CDR2 from the germline V gene are SGHDN and FVKESK. The DNA for the CDR3 is TGTGCCAGCAGCCAAGATACGGGATACAGCGAGCAGTACTTC. Translating it yields CASSQDTGYSEQYF.

This sequence joins TRBV18 and TRBJ2-5; 8 bases are a match to TRBD2. The CDR3 contains 14 residues. V lost 3 bases to trimming and J lost 4 bases; unmatched junction nucleotides: 4. The germline gives CDR1 KGHSH, CDR2 LQKENI. This CDR3 is CASSPVAGGETQYF. CDR3 nucleotide sequence: TGTGCCAGCTCACCGGTTGCGGGGGGAGAGACCCAGTACTTC.

The rearrangement joins TRBV19 to TRBJ2-2; the D gene is possibly TRBD1 (6 bases). V dropped 7 bases and J dropped 0 bases, with 9 bases sitting between them. CDR1 is LNHDA and CDR2 is SQIVND in the germline V gene (reference sequence). CDR3 length equals 14 residues. The CDR3 DNA reads as TGTGCCAGTAATGGACAGCCGAACACCGGGGAGCTGTTTTTT. Translated: CASNGQPNTGELFF.

V gene TRBV6-5 combines with J gene TRBJ1-2, with unresolved D. V lost 6 bases, J lost 0 bases, and 11 bases lay in between. This CDR3 region has 14 residues. Germline CDR1 and CDR2: MNHEY and SVGAGI. The CDR3 sequence: CASSHSPANYGYTF. The DNA for the CDR3 is TGTGCCAGCAGCCACAGCCCAGCTAACTATGGCTACACCTTC.

The chain carries TRBV9 and TRBJ1-2; 7 nucleotides agree with TRBD1. The junction had 9 bases not matched to a gene; V was cut back by 2 bases and J by 5 bases. Germline lookup yields CDR1 SGDLS and CDR2 YYNGEE. CDR3 length: 15 residues. The CDR3 nucleotides read TGTGCCAGCAGCGTGGAACCGGGACAGAGATATGGCTACACCTTC. It yields the protein CASSVEPGQRYGYTF.

V gene TRBV23-1 combines with J gene TRBJ2-1; possibly TRBD2 for D (6 bases). TRBV23-1 is recorded as an ORF, its role being uncertain. The CDR3 totals 14 residues. Trimming left V 7 bases short and J 5 bases short, with 15 bases between. The CDR3 region has the DNA TGCGCCAGCACCAGACTAGACCGAAACAATGAGCAGTTCTTC. It specifies CASTRLDRNNEQFF.

This clone has only a few counts. The chain uses TRBV19 and TRBJ1-1; 8 bases map to TRBD1. Germline loops: CDR1 LNHDA, CDR2 SQIVND (reference sequence). Germline trimming cut 7 bases from V and 13 bases from J; bases unmatched to any gene: 29. The CDR3 contains 18 residues. Written as DNA, the CDR3 is TGTGCCAGTACCAACTTAAGGTCGCAGGGGGCCGGTGGGGGAGGATTTTTCTTT. The encoded protein is CASTNLRSQGAGGGGFFF.

The chain joins TRBV19 to TRBJ2-2; possible D gene TRBD2, 5 bases. This CDR3 has 16 amino acids. Trimming removed 4 bases from V and 1 base from J, with 13 bases in between. CDR1 LNHDA and CDR2 SQIVND come from the germline V gene (reference sequence). The CDR3 loop is CASSRKLSGNTGELFF. The CDR3 region has the DNA TGTGCCAGTAGTAGGAAACTCAGCGGGAACACCGGGGAGCTGTTTTTT.

The J gene is TRBJ2-7, the V gene TRBV12-5, with 11 bases fitting TRBD1. V lost 6 bases to trimming and J lost 3 bases; unmatched junction nucleotides: 7. The CDR3 has 15 residues. Germline lookup yields CDR1 LGHNT and CDR2 FRNRAP. CDR3 protein: CASGPGTGGIYEQYF. CDR3 in DNA: TGTGCTAGTGGCCCTGGGACAGGGGGAATCTACGAGCAGTACTTC.

V gene TRBV2 combines with J gene TRBJ2-5; D not certain. CDR1 and CDR2 from the germline V gene are SNHLY and FYNNEI. V was pared by 4 bases and J by 7 bases, with 13 bases between. The CDR3 totals 13 residues. The CDR3 sequence: CASSVVEEGTQYF. The CDR3 bases are TGTGCCAGCAGTGTCGTCGAGGAAGGGACCCAGTACTTC.